These 22 T cell receptor beta chains were sequenced from one sample in a study of blood T cells in healthy people across ages. With a J-beta primer mix and a sample-barcoded 5' primer, a second PCR ran 7 to 11 cycles. MiXCR was run by TCRdb on the 5' RACE reads, yielding one entry per CDR3 protein. The data show 1.4 million to 1.5 million distinct CDR3 sequences, roughly 45% seen once. Sequencing was carried out using blood. The receptors here all came from a woman aged 18-30 years in good health.

The V and J genes are TRBV7-3 and TRBJ2-2, with 10 nucleotides matching TRBD2. The CDR3 runs to 19 residues. The V gene end was trimmed by 5 bases and the J gene end by 3 bases; junction bases not matched to a gene: 15. The germline V gene has CDR1 SGHTA and CDR2 FQGTGA. CDR3 coding DNA: TGTGCCAGCAGCCCAGGCCTAGCGGGGGCCTCATTCGACACCGGGGAGCTGTTTTTT. It yields the protein CASSPGLAGASFDTGELFF. The full variable domain, rest sourced from reference TRBV7-3 and TRBJ2-2, is GAGVSQTPSNKVTEKGKYVELRCDPISGHTALYWYRQSLGQGPEFLIYFQGTGAADDSGLPNDRFFAVRPEGSVSTLKIQRTERGDSAVYLCASSPGLAGASFDTGELFFGEGSRLTVL.

The chain has TRBV20-1 and TRBJ2-1; 8 bases align to TRBD2. There are 15 residues in the CDR3. The germline CDR1 and CDR2 sequences are DFQATT and SNEGSKA (reference sequence). V lost 6 bases, J lost 3 bases, and 10 bases stayed unmatched. The CDR3 DNA reads TGCAGTGCAACTACTCCGGGACTAGGCTACAATGAGCAGTTCTTC. It specifies CSATTPGLGYNEQFF.

The chain recombines TRBV10-3 with TRBJ2-5, with 9 bases that match TRBD2. The DNA end is more similar to TRBJ2-7, so the J call may be wrong. Germline CDR1 reads ENHRY; CDR2 reads SYGVKD. The CDR3 loop spans 14 amino acids. The CDR3 is CATVLEREDYEQYF. The DNA for the CDR3 is TGTGCCACCGTTCTTGAGCGGGAGGACTACGAGCAGTACTTC.

V is TRBV3-1 and J is TRBJ2-1, with D hard to call. The V and J ends lost 2 bases and 4 bases respectively, with 12 bases between them. The V gene's germline CDR1 is LGHDT and CDR2 YNNKEL (reference sequence). The CDR3 has 15 amino acids. Here the CDR3 reads CASSQRELAYNEQFF. DNA of the CDR3: TGTGCCAGCAGCCAACGTGAACTGGCGTACAATGAGCAGTTCTTC.

The V call is TRBV4-1, the J call TRBJ2-7; D gene uncertain. The CDR3 covers 15 residues. CDR1 MGHRA and CDR2 YSYEKL come from the germline V gene. The V and J ends lost 0 bases and 0 bases respectively, with 9 bases between them. CDR3 DNA sequence: TGCGCCAGCAGCCAAGATCCCCTAAACTCCTACGAGCAGTACTTC. Translated, it gives CASSQDPLNSYEQYF.

The gene calls are TRBV5-8 and TRBJ1-5; a possible D gene is TRBD1 (5 bases). CDR1 is SGHTS, CDR2 YDEGEE, per germline. Trimming took 4 bases from V and 4 from J, leaving 15 bases between them. CDR3 length equals 15 residues. The CDR3 DNA follows: TGTGCCAGCAGCGGGGGGATATATCAAAATCAGCCCCAGCATTTT. Protein: CASSGGIYQNQPQHF.

This clonotype was counted a few times. The chain uses TRBV2 and TRBJ1-2, with D unclear. The CDR3 sequence is 13 residues long. The germline V gene has CDR1 SNHLY and CDR2 FYNNEI. Trimming removed 7 bases from V and 4 bases from J, with 13 bases in between. CDR3 coding DNA: TGTGCCAGCATAGGACGCCAACTCTATGGCTACACCTTC. Protein product: CASIGRQLYGYTF.

The gene calls are TRBV6-2 or TRBV6-3 and TRBJ2-2, with D uncertain. Trimming took off 7 bases at V and 5 bases at J, with 14 bases between the two ends. Germline-derived CDR1 and CDR2 are MNHEY and SVGEGT. The CDR3 length is 14 residues. The DNA of the CDR3 is TGTGCCAGCACCCTATACGGTAGAACCGGGGAGCTGTTTTTT. Its translation: CASTLYGRTGELFF.

This clonotype has a handful of counts. The genes are TRBV6-2 or TRBV6-3 and TRBJ2-1, with 7 bases identical to TRBD2. The ends lost 7 bases at V and 7 bases at J; junction bases unmatched: 13. Looked up from germline, CDR1 is MNHEY and CDR2 is SVGEGT. CDR3 size: 15 residues. The CDR3 reads CASNEGGPKRNEQFF. CDR3 DNA sequence: TGTGCCAGCAACGAGGGAGGGCCGAAAAGAAATGAGCAGTTCTTC.

The table lists this clonotype with a few counts. This rearrangement joins TRBV4-2 to TRBJ2-1, with TRBD2 matching 9 bases. CDR3 length equals 15 residues. The V segment lost 0 bases and the J segment 6 bases; nucleotides outside the gene matches: 3. Germline V gene sequence: CDR1 LGHNA, CDR2 YNFKEQ. The CDR3 region is CASSQDGLAPNEQFF. CDR3 bases: TGTGCCAGCAGCCAAGATGGACTAGCGCCCAATGAGCAGTTCTTC.

This clonotype turned up a few times. The chain couples TRBV6-5 to TRBJ2-1, with D perhaps matching TRBD2 (8 bases). The CDR3 has 15 amino acids. The V end was cut by 10 bases, the J end by 4 bases, with 20 bases between. CDR1 MNHEY and CDR2 SVGAGI come from the germline V gene. CDR3 coding DNA: TGTGCCACTCGGGAGGGGGGGGGACAGTACAATGAGCAGTTCTTC. Translating gives CATREGGGQYNEQFF.

The V call is TRBV7-2, the J call TRBJ2-7; D is uncertain. V dropped 1 base and J dropped 6 bases, with 13 bases sitting between them. From germline, CDR1 is SGHTA and CDR2 FQGNSA. CDR3 length: 14 amino acids. DNA for the CDR3: TGTGCCAGCAGCTTAGGGCCTACCTGGGGCGAGCAGTACTTC. Its protein product is CASSLGPTWGEQYF.

The chain is built from TRBV4-2 and TRBJ1-2; TRBD1 matches 7 bases. The CDR3 consists of 14 residues. Trimming removed 0 bases from V and 8 bases from J; junction bases left unmatched: 6. Germline CDR1 and CDR2: LGHNA and YNFKEQ. CDR3 DNA: TGTGCCAGCAGCCAAGATACAGGGGCGTACGGCTACACCTTC. The encoded protein is CASSQDTGAYGYTF.

This clonotype was counted once. This chain links TRBV4-1 with TRBJ2-5; 11 bases match TRBD2. The DNA end favors TRBJ2-7, so the J call may be wrong. The CDR3 has 16 residues. Germline CDR1 reads MGHRA; CDR2 reads YSYEKL. The DNA of the CDR3 is TGCGCCAGCAGCCAAGTCGTGGCTAGCGGGGGGTACGAGCAGTACTTC. Its protein product is CASSQVVASGGYEQYF.

This clonotype was picked up a small number of times. The rearrangement uses TRBV20-1 and TRBJ2-7; 10 nucleotides align to TRBD2. The J call may not be correct, given that the DNA end is closer to TRBJ2-5. Germline CDR1 reads DFQATT; CDR2 reads SNEGSKA (reference sequence). This CDR3 is 13 amino acids long. As DNA, the CDR3 is TGCAGTGCTCCACCTAGCGGGAGAGAGACCCAGTACTTC. The encoded protein is CSAPPSGRETQYF.

The genes are TRBV20-1 and TRBJ2-7; no clear D gene. Germline loops: CDR1 DFQATT, CDR2 SNEGSKA (reference sequence). V lost 3 bases and J lost 4, with 13 bases in between. The CDR3 consists of 13 residues. The CDR3 coding sequence is TGCAGTGCTAGCGAGACACCCTATTACGAGCAGTACTTC. It encodes CSASETPYYEQYF.

Concerning this clonotype: The germline gene is not matched at one end of the junction; a read error may be the cause. The chain employs TRBV10-3 and TRBJ1-2; D remains unclear. This CDR3 spans 13 amino acids. CDR1 and CDR2 (germline): ENHRY, SYGVKD. The CDR3 loop is CATSPDQNYGYTF. In nucleotides, the CDR3 is TGTGCCACCAGTCCGGACCAGAACTATGGCTACACCTTC.

This chain joins TRBV2 and TRBJ2-7; TRBD1 aligns across 9 bases. J was trimmed by 2 bases and V by 3 bases; bases with no gene match: 2. The CDR3 loop spans 14 amino acids. The germline V gene has CDR1 SNHLY and CDR2 FYNNEI. CDR3: CASSERQGAYEQYF. The CDR3 DNA reads as TGTGCCAGCAGTGAGCGACAGGGGGCCTACGAGCAGTACTTC.

A few counts support this clonotype. This sequence joins TRBV11-3 and TRBJ2-3; possibly TRBD1 for D (7 bases). V gave up 0 bases and J gave up 6 bases, with 16 bases separating them. From germline, CDR1 is SGHNT and CDR2 YENEEA. The CDR3 contains 16 residues. CDR3: CASSLEGVAGGDTQYF. CDR3 nucleotide sequence: TGTGCCAGCAGCTTAGAAGGCGTCGCAGGGGGGGATACGCAGTATTTT.

The V gene is TRBV7-9, the J gene TRBJ1-2; D call uncertain. This CDR3 is built from 17 residues. Germline loops: CDR1 SEHNR, CDR2 FQNEAQ (reference sequence). V was trimmed by 4 bases and J by 6 bases, leaving 24 bases between them. The CDR3 nucleotides are TGTGCCAGCAGCTGGGTGGTTGATGGTCGAGGTAGGGATGGCTACACCTTC. Translating it yields CASSWVVDGRGRDGYTF.

This clonotype was recorded only once. This rearrangement joins TRBV5-1 to TRBJ2-7, with 9 bases that match TRBD1. The CDR3 has 17 amino acids. The germline CDR1 and CDR2 sequences are SGHRS and YFSETQ. J lost 7 bases, V lost 4 bases, and 18 bases had no gene match. Here the CDR3 reads CASSTSGDRVASGEQYF. The CDR3 DNA is TGCGCCAGCAGCACTAGTGGGGACAGGGTTGCAAGCGGTGAGCAGTACTTC.

This clonotype came up a few times. The rearrangement uses TRBV7-9 and TRBJ1-1; 8 bases are a match to TRBD1. The trim removed 4 bases at V and 1 base at J, leaving 5 bases unmatched. The CDR3 consists of 15 residues. The germline V gene encodes CDR1 SEHNR and CDR2 FQNEAQ (reference sequence). CDR3 nucleotide sequence: TGTGCCAGCAGCTCGGGACAGGTGTCGAACACTGAAGCTTTCTTT. Translating it yields CASSSGQVSNTEAFF.